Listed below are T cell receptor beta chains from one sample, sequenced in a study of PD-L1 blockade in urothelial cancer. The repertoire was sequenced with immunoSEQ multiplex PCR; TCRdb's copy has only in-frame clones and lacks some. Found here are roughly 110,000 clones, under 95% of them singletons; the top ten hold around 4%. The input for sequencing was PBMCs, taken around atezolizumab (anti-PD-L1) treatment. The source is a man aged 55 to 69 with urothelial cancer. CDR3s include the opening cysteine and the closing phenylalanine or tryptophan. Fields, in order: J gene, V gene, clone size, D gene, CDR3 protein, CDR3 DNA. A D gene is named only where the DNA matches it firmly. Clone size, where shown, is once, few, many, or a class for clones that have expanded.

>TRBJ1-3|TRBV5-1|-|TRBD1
CASSSHSGTAGNTIYF
TGCGCCAGCAGCTCACATTCCGGGACAGCTGGAAACACCATATATTTT
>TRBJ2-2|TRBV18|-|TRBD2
CASSSGRADTGELFF
TGTGCCAGCTCCAGCGGGAGGGCCGACACCGGGGAGCTGTTTTTT
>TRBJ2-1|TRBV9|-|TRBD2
CASDDGGTNLYNEQFF
TGTGCCAGCGACGACGGGGGGACTAACCTCTACAATGAGCAGTTCTTC
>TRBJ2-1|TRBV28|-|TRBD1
CASSSTGGGSKNEQFF
TGTGCCAGCAGTTCGACAGGGGGCGGATCAAAGAATGAGCAGTTCTTC
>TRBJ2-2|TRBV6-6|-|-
CASSPLEVVRTGELFF
TGTGCCAGCAGCCCTCTGGAGGTGGTGAGAACCGGGGAGCTGTTTTTT
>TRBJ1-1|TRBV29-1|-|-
CSVGQMLTEAFF
TGCAGCGTGGGGCAAATGTTGACTGAAGCTTTCTTT
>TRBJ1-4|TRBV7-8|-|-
CASSSSVATNEKLFF
TGTGCCAGCAGCTCCTCTGTTGCAACTAATGAAAAACTGTTTTTT
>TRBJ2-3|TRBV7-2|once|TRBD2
CASSLRGGGTDTQYF
TGTGCCAGCAGCTTACGCGGGGGGGGCACAGATACGCAGTATTTT
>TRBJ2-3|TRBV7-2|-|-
CASSYYTDTQYF
TGTGCCAGCAGCTATTACACAGATACGCAGTATTTT
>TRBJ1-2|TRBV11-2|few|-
CASSPAGSNYGYTF
TGTGCCAGCTCCCCCGCCGGGTCTAACTATGGCTACACCTTC
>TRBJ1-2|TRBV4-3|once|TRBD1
CASSQVGGQGLYGYTF
TGCGCCAGCAGCCAAGTTGGGGGACAGGGGCTTTATGGCTACACCTTC
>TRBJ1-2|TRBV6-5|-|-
CASSYSGGVANYGYTF
TGTGCCAGCAGTTACTCCGGCGGAGTAGCTAACTATGGCTACACCTTC
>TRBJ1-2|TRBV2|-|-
CASSESNSIYGYTF
TGTGCCAGCAGTGAAAGTAACAGCATCTATGGCTACACCTTC
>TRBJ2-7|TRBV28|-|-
CASTQEGLSPYEQYF
TGTGCCAGCACCCAAGAGGGACTTTCCCCCTACGAGCAGTACTTC
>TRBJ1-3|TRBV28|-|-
CASSFSQRGNTIYF
TGTGCCAGCAGTTTTTCCCAGAGGGGAAACACCATATATTTT
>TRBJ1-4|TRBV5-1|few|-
CASRRDGGNEKLFF
TGCGCCAGCCGTCGAGATGGAGGAAATGAAAAACTGTTTTTT
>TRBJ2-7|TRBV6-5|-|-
CASSKRGQPYEQYF
TGTGCCAGCAGTAAACGTGGACAGCCCTACGAGCAGTACTTC
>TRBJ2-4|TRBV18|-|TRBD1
CASSPPGQGVSNIQYF
TGTGCCAGCTCACCACCGGGACAGGGCGTTTCAAACATTCAGTACTTC
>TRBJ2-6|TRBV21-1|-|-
CASRLSLQQSRANVLTF
TGTGCCAGCAGACTAAGTTTACAACAAAGTCGGGCCAACGTCCTGACTTTC
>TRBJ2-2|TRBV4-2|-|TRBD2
CASSQDSSGIGGELFF
TGTGCCAGCAGCCAAGATTCCAGCGGGATAGGCGGGGAGCTGTTTTTT
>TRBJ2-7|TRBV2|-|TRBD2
CASSEAYRGGSYEQYF
TGTGCCAGCAGTGAAGCATATCGGGGGGGCTCCTACGAGCAGTACTTC
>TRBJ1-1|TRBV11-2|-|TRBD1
CASSLGQGNTEAFF
TGTGCCAGCAGCTTGGGACAGGGGAACACTGAAGCTTTCTTT
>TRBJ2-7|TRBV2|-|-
CASSEPPLGSYEQYF
TGTGCCAGCAGTGAACCCCCTCTAGGATCCTACGAGCAGTACTTC
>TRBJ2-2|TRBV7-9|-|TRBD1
CASSFGDRGHTGELFF
TGTGCCAGCAGCTTCGGGGACAGGGGGCACACCGGGGAGCTGTTTTTT
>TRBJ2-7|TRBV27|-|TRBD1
CASSLDRVGEQYF
TGTGCCAGCAGCTTGGACAGGGTGGGCGAGCAGTACTTC
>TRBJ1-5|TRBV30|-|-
CAWSGMAGRNQPQHF
TGTGCCTGGAGCGGGATGGCCGGGCGCAATCAGCCCCAGCATTTT
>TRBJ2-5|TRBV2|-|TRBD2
CASTGTSGRSRGETQYF
TGTGCCAGCACCGGGACTAGCGGGAGGTCCCGCGGGGAGACCCAGTACTTC
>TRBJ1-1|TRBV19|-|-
CASSMSLPGNTEAFF
TGTGCCAGTAGTATGTCCCTGCCCGGGAACACTGAAGCTTTCTTT
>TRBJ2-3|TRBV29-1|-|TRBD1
CSVERGQGVVTDTQYF
TGCAGCGTTGAAAGGGGACAGGGGGTAGTCACAGATACGCAGTATTTT
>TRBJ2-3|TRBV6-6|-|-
CASVPADGVLTDTQYF
TGTGCCAGCGTTCCAGCGGACGGGGTCCTAACAGATACGCAGTATTTT
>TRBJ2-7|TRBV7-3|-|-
CASSLRGQTYEQYF
TGTGCCAGCAGCTTAAGGGGGCAGACCTACGAGCAGTACTTC
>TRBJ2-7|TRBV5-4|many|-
CASSPRRAGGPSEQYF
TGTGCCAGCAGCCCGCGTAGGGCCGGGGGTCCAAGCGAGCAGTACTTC
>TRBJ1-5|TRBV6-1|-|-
CASRTFGQPQHF
TGTGCCAGCAGGACTTTTGGTCAGCCCCAGCATTTT
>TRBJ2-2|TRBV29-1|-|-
CSVEDRYHTGELFF
TGCAGCGTCGAGGACAGATACCACACCGGGGAGCTGTTTTTT
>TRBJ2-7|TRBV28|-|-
CASTPRGRGIYEQYF
TGTGCCAGCACCCCTAGGGGACGGGGGATCTACGAGCAGTACTTC
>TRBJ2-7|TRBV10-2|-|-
CASSESSGNEQYF
TGCGCCAGCAGTGAGTCATCGGGGAACGAGCAGTACTTC
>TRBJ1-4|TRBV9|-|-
CASSVAGSGVGEKLFF
TGTGCCAGCAGCGTAGCTGGGAGCGGGGTGGGAGAAAAACTGTTTTTT
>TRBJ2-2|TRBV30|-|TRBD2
CAWGPGLGDTGELFF
TGTGCCTGGGGACCGGGACTAGGGGACACCGGGGAGCTGTTTTTT
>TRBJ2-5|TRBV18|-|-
CASSPAGRQETQYF
TGTGCCAGCTCACCAGCCGGTCGGCAAGAGACCCAGTACTTC